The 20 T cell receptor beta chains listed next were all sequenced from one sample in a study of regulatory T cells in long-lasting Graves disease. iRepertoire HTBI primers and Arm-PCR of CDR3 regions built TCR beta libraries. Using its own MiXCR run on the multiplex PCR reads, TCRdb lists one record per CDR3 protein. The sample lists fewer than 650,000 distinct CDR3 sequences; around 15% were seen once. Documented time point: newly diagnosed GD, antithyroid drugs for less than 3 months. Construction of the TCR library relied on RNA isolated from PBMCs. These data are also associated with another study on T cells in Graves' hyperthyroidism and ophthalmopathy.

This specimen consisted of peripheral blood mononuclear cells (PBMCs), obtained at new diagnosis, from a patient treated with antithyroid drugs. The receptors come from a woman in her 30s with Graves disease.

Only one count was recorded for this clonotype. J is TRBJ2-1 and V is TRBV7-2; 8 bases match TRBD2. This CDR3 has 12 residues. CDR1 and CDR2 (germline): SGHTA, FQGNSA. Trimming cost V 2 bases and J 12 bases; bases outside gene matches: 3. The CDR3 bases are TGTGCCAGCAGCTTAACCGGGACTAGGCAGTTCTTC. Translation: CASSLTGTRQFF. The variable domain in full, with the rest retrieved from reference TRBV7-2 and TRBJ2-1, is GAGVSQSPSNKVTEKGKDVELRCDPISGHTALYWYRQSLGQGLEFLIYFQGNSAPDKSGLPSDRFSAERTGGSVSTLTIQRTQQEDSAVYLCASSLTGTRQFFGPGTRLTVL.

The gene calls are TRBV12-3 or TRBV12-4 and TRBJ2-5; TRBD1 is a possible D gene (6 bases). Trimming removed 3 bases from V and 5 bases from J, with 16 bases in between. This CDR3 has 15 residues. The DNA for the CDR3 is TGTGCCAGCAGTTTTTGGGGGCCCGAGGGTGAGACCCAGTACTTC. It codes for CASSFWGPEGETQYF.

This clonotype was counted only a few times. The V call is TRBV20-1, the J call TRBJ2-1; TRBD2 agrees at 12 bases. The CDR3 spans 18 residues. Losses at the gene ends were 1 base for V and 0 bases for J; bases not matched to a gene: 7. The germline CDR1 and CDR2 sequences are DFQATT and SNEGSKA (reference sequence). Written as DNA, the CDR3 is TGCAGTGCTAGAGTTCTAGCGGGAGGGTTAAGCTCCTACAATGAGCAGTTCTTC. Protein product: CSARVLAGGLSSYNEQFF.

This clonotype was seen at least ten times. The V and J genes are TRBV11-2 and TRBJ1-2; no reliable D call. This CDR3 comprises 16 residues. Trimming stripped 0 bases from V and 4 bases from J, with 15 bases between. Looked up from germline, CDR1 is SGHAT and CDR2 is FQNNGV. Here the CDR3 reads CASSLDQARVSYGYTF. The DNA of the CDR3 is TGTGCCAGCAGCTTAGATCAGGCGCGGGTTTCCTATGGCTACACCTTC.

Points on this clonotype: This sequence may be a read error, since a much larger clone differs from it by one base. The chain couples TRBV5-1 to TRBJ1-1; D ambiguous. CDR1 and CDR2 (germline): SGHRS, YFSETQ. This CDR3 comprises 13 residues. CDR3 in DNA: TGCGCCAGCAGCTTGCCGGGGAACTCTGAAGCTTTCTTT. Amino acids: CASSLPGNSEAFF.

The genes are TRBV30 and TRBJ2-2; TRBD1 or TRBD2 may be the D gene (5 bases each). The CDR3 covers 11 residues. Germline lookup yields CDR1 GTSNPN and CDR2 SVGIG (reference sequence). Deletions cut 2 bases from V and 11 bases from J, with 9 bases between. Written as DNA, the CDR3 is TGTGCCTGGAGTCGGGGCGTTGAGCTGTTTTTT. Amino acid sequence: CAWSRGVELFF.

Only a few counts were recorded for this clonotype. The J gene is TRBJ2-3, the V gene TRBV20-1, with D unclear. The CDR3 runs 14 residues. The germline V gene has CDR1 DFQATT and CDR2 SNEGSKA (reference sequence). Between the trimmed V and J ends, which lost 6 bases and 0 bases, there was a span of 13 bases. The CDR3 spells CSARAESSTDTQYF. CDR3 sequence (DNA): TGCAGTGCCCGGGCCGAGTCTAGCACAGATACGCAGTATTTT.

The CDR3 DNA reads TGTGCCAGCAGTCCTGGCCGTACGAGCGGGGGCGCAGCCCAGTACTTC. As protein: CASSPGRTSGGAAQYF. V and J are TRBV7-6 and TRBJ2-5; the match to TRBD2 covers 8 bases. In germline, CDR1 is SGHVS, CDR2 FNYEAQ. The CDR3 has 16 amino acids. V shed 6 bases and J 9 bases; nucleotides not matched to a gene: 18.

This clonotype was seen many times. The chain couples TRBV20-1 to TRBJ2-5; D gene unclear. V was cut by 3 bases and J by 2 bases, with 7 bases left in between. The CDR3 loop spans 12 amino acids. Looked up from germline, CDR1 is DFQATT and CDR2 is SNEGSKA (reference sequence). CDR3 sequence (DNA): TGCAGTGCTAGTAGCATTCAAGAGACCCAGTACTTC. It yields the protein CSASSIQETQYF.

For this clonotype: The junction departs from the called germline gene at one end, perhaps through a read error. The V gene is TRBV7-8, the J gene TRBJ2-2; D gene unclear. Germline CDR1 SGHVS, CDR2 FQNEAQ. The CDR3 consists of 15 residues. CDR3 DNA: TGTGCCAGCAGCTTAGCCTCCTCGAACACCGAGGAGCTGTTTTTT. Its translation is CASSLASSNTEELFF. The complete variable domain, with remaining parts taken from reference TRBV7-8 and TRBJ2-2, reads GAGVSQSPRYKVAKRGQDVALRCDPISGHVSLFWYQQALGQGPEFLTYFQNEAQLDKSGLPSDRFFAERPEGSVSTLKIQRTQQEDSAVYLCASSLASSNTEELFFGEGSRLTVL.

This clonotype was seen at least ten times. This chain's CDR3 is CASRFGQGRQETQYF. CDR3 DNA sequence: TGTGCCAGCAGATTCGGACAGGGGCGACAAGAGACCCAGTACTTC. The chain joins TRBV11-2 to TRBJ2-5; 9 bases line up with TRBD1. There are 15 residues in the CDR3. CDR1 and CDR2 (germline): SGHAT, FQNNGV. V gave up 6 bases and J gave up 2 bases; unmatched junction bases: 7.

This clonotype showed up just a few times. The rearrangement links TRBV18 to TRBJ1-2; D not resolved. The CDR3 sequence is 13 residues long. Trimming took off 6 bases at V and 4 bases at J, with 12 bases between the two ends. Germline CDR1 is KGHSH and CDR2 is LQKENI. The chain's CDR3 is CASSPTASYGYTF. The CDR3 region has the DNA TGTGCCAGCTCGCCCACTGCTAGCTATGGCTACACCTTC.

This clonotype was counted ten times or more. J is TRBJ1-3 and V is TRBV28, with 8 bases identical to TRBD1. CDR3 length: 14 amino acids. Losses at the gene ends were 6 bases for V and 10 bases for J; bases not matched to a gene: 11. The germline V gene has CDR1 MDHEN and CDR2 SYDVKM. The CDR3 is CASSPSTGVRTIYF. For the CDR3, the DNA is TGTGCCAGCAGCCCCTCGACAGGGGTGAGAACCATATATTTT.

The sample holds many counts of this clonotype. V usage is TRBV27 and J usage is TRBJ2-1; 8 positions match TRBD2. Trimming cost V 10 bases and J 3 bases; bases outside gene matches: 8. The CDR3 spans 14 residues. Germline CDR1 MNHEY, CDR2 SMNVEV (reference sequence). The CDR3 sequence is CATTSGSSYNEQFF. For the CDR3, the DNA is TGTGCCACTACCAGCGGGAGTAGCTACAATGAGCAGTTCTTC.

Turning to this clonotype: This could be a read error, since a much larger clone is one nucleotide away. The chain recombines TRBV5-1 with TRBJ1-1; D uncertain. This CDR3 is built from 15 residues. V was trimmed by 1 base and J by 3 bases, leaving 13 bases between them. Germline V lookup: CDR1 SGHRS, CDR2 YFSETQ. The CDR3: CASSLSEDMDTEAFF. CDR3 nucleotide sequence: TGCGCCAGCAGCTTGAGTGAGGATATGGACACTGAAGCTTTCTTT.

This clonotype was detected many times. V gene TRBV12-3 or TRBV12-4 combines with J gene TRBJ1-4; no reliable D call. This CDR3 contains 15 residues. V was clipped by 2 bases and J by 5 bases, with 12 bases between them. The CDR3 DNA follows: TGTGCCAGCAGTTTAAATGTCCAGGTGAATGAAAAACTGTTTTTT. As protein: CASSLNVQVNEKLFF.

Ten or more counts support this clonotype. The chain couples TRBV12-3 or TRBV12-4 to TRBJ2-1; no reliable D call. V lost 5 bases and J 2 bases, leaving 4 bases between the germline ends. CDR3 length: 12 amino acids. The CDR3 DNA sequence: TGTGCCAGCAGTATAACCTACAATGAGCAGTTCTTC. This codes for CASSITYNEQFF.

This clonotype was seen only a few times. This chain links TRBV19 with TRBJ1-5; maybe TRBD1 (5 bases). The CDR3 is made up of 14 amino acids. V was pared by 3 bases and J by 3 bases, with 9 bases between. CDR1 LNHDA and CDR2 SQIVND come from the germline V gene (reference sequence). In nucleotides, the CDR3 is TGTGCCAGTAGTATTGACAGTGACAATCAGCCCCAGCATTTT. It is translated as CASSIDSDNQPQHF.

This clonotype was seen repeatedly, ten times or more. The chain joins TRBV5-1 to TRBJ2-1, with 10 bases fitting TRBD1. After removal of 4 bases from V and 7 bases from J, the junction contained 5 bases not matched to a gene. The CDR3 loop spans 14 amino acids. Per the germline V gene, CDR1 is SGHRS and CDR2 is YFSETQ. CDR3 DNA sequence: TGCGCCAGCAGCATCCGGGACAGGGGAAATGAGCAGTTCTTC. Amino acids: CASSIRDRGNEQFF.

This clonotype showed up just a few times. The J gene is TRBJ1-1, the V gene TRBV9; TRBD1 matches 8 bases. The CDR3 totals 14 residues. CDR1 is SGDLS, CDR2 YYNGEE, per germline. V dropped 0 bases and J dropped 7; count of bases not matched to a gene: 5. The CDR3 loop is CASSVDIRGLEAFF. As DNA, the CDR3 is TGTGCCAGCAGCGTAGATATCAGGGGGCTTGAAGCTTTCTTT.